The 6 T cell receptor beta chains listed next were all sequenced from one sample in a study of blood T cell repertoires in COVID-19 (dated by TCRdb to between 2020 and 2021). To prepare the library, the immunoSEQ multiplex PCR assay was applied. TCRdb re-hosts the immuneACCESS table, in-frame sequences only. Its copies lack some clones; in the studies checked, an unresolved V gene accounts for under half of them, and the cause for the rest is not known. The sample table lists more than 95,000 clones, about 91% of them with a count of one. Roughly 6% of the sample is held by the ten biggest clonotypes. Sequencing was performed on peripheral blood. All receptors come from a human donor in a cohort sampled during active COVID-19.

This sequence joins TRBV5-4 and TRBJ2-1, with 11 bases fitting TRBD2. With 4 bases clipped from V and 4 bases from J, the junction kept 10 bases outside the gene matches. Germline lookup yields CDR1 SGHNT and CDR2 YYREEE (reference sequence). The CDR3 spans 17 residues. The CDR3 spells CASSPYIAGGRYNEQFF. CDR3 coding DNA: TGTGCCAGCAGCCCCTATATAGCGGGGGGGCGTTACAATGAGCAGTTCTTC.

This sequence joins TRBV27 and TRBJ2-7, with 10 positions matching TRBD1. Germline V gives CDR1 MNHEY, CDR2 SMNVEV (reference sequence). V lost 3 bases, J lost 5 bases, and 7 bases stayed unmatched. The CDR3 covers 15 residues. The CDR3 sequence is CASSFPGTGENEQYF. As DNA, the CDR3 is TGTGCCAGCAGTTTCCCGGGGACAGGGGAAAACGAGCAGTACTTC.

The V gene is TRBV7-3, the J gene TRBJ2-1, with 9 bases fitting TRBD2. V lost 5 bases to trimming and J lost 7 bases; unmatched junction nucleotides: 12. Germline V gene data show CDR1 as SGHTA and CDR2 as FQGTGA. This CDR3 contains 16 residues. The CDR3 region has the DNA TGTGCCAGCAGCACTGTAGCGGGGGCACCTAGAAATGAGCAGTTCTTC. It is translated as CASSTVAGAPRNEQFF.

The chain combines TRBV6-1 with TRBJ1-5; D gene ambiguous. CDR1 and CDR2 from the germline V gene are MNHNS and SASEGT. Trimming cost V 2 bases and J 4 bases, with 6 bases left between them. There are 13 residues in the CDR3. This chain's CDR3 is CASSEYGNQPQHF. CDR3 DNA sequence: TGTGCCAGCAGTGAATACGGGAATCAGCCCCAGCATTTT.

The rearrangement links TRBV2 to TRBJ2-7, with 7 bases that match TRBD1. This CDR3 comprises 14 residues. Per germline, CDR1 SNHLY and CDR2 FYNNEI. The V segment lost 7 bases and the J segment 3 bases; nucleotides outside the gene matches: 9. CDR3 sequence reads: CASITRDRVYEQYF. The CDR3 nucleotides are TGTGCCAGCATAACCCGAGACAGGGTCTACGAGCAGTACTTC.

The CDR3 sequence is CASSLPARNSPLHF. The DNA for the CDR3 is TGTGCCAGCAGCTTACCTGCCAGAAATTCACCCCTCCACTTT. The chain joins TRBV13 to TRBJ1-6; no reliable D call. V was pared by 2 bases and J by 7 bases, with 9 bases between. Germline V lookup: CDR1 PRHDT, CDR2 FYEKMQ (reference sequence). The CDR3 runs 14 residues. Together with reference TRBV13 and TRBJ1-6, the CDR3 gives the full variable domain: AAGVIQSPRHLIKEKRETATLKCYPIPRHDTVYWYQQGPGQDPQFLISFYEKMQSDKGSIPDRFSAQQFSDYHSELNMSSLELGDSALYFCASSLPARNSPLHFGNGTRLTVT.